This T cell receptor beta chain was recorded in a study of blood T cell repertoires in COVID-19. Looking at the study overall: Samples of COVID-19 (acute and convalescent) were obtained from the United States, Italy and Spain. From T cells, B-cell-depleted T cells, or PBMCs came the material, which was cDNA or gDNA.

Trimming at V came to 1 base and at J to 7 bases, leaving 6 bases not matched to a gene. Germline CDR1 reads GTSNPN; CDR2 reads SVGIG (reference sequence). The CDR3 has 13 residues. Study processing details: Cell counts per sample came from amplifying reference gene primers. The table came from immunoSEQ multiplex PCR; TCRdb's copy has only in-frame clones and leaves some out. That table supplies the V and J calls and clone size; D and trimming were determined from the DNA. The sample has 370,000 or so clones, more than 65% seen once; the top ten hold 0.85% to 1.2%. The chain is built from TRBV30 and TRBJ2-5; 7 bases align to TRBD1. Sequenced sample: peripheral blood. The sequence derives from a human donor with acute or convalescent COVID-19. The donor label of this sample is uncertain. CDR3 sequence (DNA): TGTGCCTGGAGTGGGACAGGATCTGGGACCCAGTACTTC. Translating gives CAWSGTGSGTQYF.